Described below is a single TCR beta chain sequence and its context. CDR3 length: 13 amino acids. Germline V gene data show CDR1 as MRHNA and CDR2 as SNTAGT. Trimming stripped 4 bases from V and 7 bases from J, with 13 bases between. Under the authors' procedure: Quantification of nucleated cells was approximated via reference gene primer amplification. Only in-frame clones appear in the TCRdb table, and some are missing; sequencing was by immunoSEQ multiplex PCR. The V and J calls and the clone size are those of that table, but D and trimming were determined from the DNA. The table includes approximately 170,000 clones, about nine tenths detected once. This sample stems from a study of blood T cell repertoires in COVID-19. Study overall: The United States, Italy and Spain supplied acute and convalescent COVID-19 samples. From T cells, B-cell-depleted T cells, or PBMCs came the material, which was cDNA or gDNA.

The receptor comes from a woman in her 70s with acute or convalescent COVID-19. V usage is TRBV6-4 and J usage is TRBJ1-1; tentatively, D is TRBD1 (5 bases). The sample consisted of peripheral blood. The CDR3: CASSARVDGEAFF. The CDR3 region has the DNA TGTGCCAGCAGTGCCAGGGTCGACGGTGAAGCTTTCTTT.